One sample yielded the 13 T cell receptor beta chains listed below, sequenced in a study of cytotoxic CD8 clonotypes in ibrutinib-treated CLL. Sequenced by immunoSEQ multiplex PCR; TCRdb stores in-frame clones only, minus some. In the table there are fewer than 400,000 clones, roughly two thirds of which are singletons. Specimen: PBMCs, collected after 36 months of ibrutinib treatment. The receptors originated from a human donor with chronic lymphocytic leukemia.

CDR3 amino acids: CASSPPSVTNEKLFF. The DNA of the CDR3 is TGTGCCAGCTCACCACCTTCGGTGACTAATGAAAAACTGTTTTTT. The chain has TRBV18 and TRBJ1-4, with unresolved D. The CDR3 covers 15 residues. Trimming removed 0 bases at V and 2 bases at J, with 7 bases between. CDR1 is KGHSH, CDR2 LQKENI, per germline.

V gene TRBV27 combines with J gene TRBJ1-4; 9 nucleotides agree with TRBD1. The CDR3 spans 15 residues. Germline CDR1 is MNHEY and CDR2 is SMNVEV (reference sequence). V dropped 4 bases and J dropped 6; count of bases not matched to a gene: 6. CDR3 DNA: TGTGCCAGCAGTTGGGGACAGGGCTTTGATGAAAAACTGTTTTTT. Translated: CASSWGQGFDEKLFF.

The chain carries TRBV6-5 and TRBJ2-2, with 7 bases identical to TRBD1. CDR1 is MNHEY and CDR2 is SVGAGI in the germline V gene. The CDR3 is made up of 13 amino acids. Trimming at V came to 4 bases and at J to 5 bases, leaving 1 base not matched to a gene. The CDR3 bases are TGTGCCAGCAGTTCGGGACAGACCGGGGAGCTGTTTTTT. It is translated as CASSSGQTGELFF.

This rearrangement joins TRBV9 to TRBJ1-6; perhaps TRBD1 as D (6 bases). In germline, CDR1 is SGDLS, CDR2 YYNGEE. CDR3 length: 14 amino acids. Trimming left V 0 bases short and J 9 bases short, with 10 bases between. CDR3 DNA sequence: TGTGCCAGCAGCGTAGGGGACATCAGTTCACCCCTCCACTTT. Its protein product is CASSVGDISSPLHF.

V usage is TRBV2 and J usage is TRBJ1-1, with 7 bases identical to TRBD1. The CDR3 runs 12 residues. Per the germline V gene, CDR1 is SNHLY and CDR2 is FYNNEI. The V and J ends lost 10 bases and 0 bases, in that order; junction bases with no gene match: 2. CDR3 residues: CATGTVNTEAFF. The DNA for the CDR3 is TGTGCCACCGGGACAGTGAACACTGAAGCTTTCTTT.

The rearrangement links TRBV7-8 to TRBJ2-1; no clear D gene. The germline gives CDR1 SGHVS, CDR2 FQNEAQ. The V and J ends lost 5 bases and 3 bases respectively, with 14 bases between them. The CDR3 spans 15 residues. DNA for the CDR3: TGTGCCAGCAGCCCAGTTGACCCCGACTACAATGAGCAGTTCTTC. Its translation: CASSPVDPDYNEQFF.

This clone was observed once. This sequence joins TRBV10-3 and TRBJ1-1; TRBD1 matches at 7 bases. CDR1 is ENHRY, CDR2 SYGVKD, per germline. J gave up 9 bases and V 4 bases, and 5 bases lay outside the gene matches. This CDR3 comprises 12 residues. Here the CDR3 DNA reads TGTGCCATCAGTGGACAGACAGGGCAAGCTTTCTTT. Protein sequence: CAISGQTGQAFF.

This chain links TRBV4-1 with TRBJ2-7; D is possibly TRBD1 (5 bases). The CDR3 extends over 15 amino acids. With 1 base removed from V and 3 bases from J, the gap between germline ends came to 13 bases. Germline lookup yields CDR1 MGHRA and CDR2 YSYEKL. The CDR3 here is CASSQASGSYYEQYF. Here the CDR3 DNA reads TGCGCCAGCAGCCAAGCGTCAGGGTCCTACTACGAGCAGTACTTC.

This clone appeared a few times. The chain employs TRBV4-1 and TRBJ1-2; 8 bases line up with TRBD1. The germline gives CDR1 MGHRA, CDR2 YSYEKL. The length of the CDR3 is 16 residues. J was trimmed by 4 bases and V by 4 bases; bases with no gene match: 11. In DNA, the CDR3 is TGCGCCAGCAGCCCGGTACCGGGACAGGAGATCTATGGCTACACCTTC. Residues: CASSPVPGQEIYGYTF.

This chain uses TRBV4-1 with TRBJ1-4; TRBD1 matches 9 bases. CDR3 length: 18 residues. CDR1 is MGHRA and CDR2 is YSYEKL in the germline V gene. The ends lost 3 bases at V and 1 base at J; junction bases unmatched: 9. Here the CDR3 DNA reads TGCGCCAGCAGCCAGAGACAGGGGGGGATCGTAACTAATGAAAAACTGTTTTTT. It is translated as CASSQRQGGIVTNEKLFF.

This chain uses TRBV29-1 with TRBJ1-1; D is perhaps TRBD1 (5 bases). In germline, CDR1 is SQVTM, CDR2 ANQGSEA. V was cut by 0 bases and J by 11 bases, with 13 bases left in between. There are 12 residues in the CDR3. The CDR3 DNA is TGCAGCGTTGAAGATCTAGGGGCTCCGGCTTTCTTT. Its translation is CSVEDLGAPAFF.

The chain is built from TRBV2 and TRBJ2-7; TRBD2 might be the D (5 bases). The CDR3 contains 13 residues. Deletions cut 6 bases from V and 4 bases from J, with 13 bases between. Germline values: CDR1 SNHLY, CDR2 FYNNEI. CDR3 protein: CASSPTGWYEQYF. The CDR3 coding sequence is TGTGCCAGCAGCCCGACGGGGTGGTACGAGCAGTACTTC.

The gene calls are TRBV4-1 and TRBJ1-2; 9 nucleotides agree with TRBD1. The V and J ends lost 4 bases and 7 bases, in that order; junction bases with no gene match: 10. This CDR3 contains 15 residues. Per the germline V gene, CDR1 is MGHRA and CDR2 is YSYEKL. The CDR3 region is CASSPWTGVYGGYTF. The CDR3 DNA is TGCGCCAGCAGCCCATGGACAGGGGTATACGGTGGCTACACCTTC.